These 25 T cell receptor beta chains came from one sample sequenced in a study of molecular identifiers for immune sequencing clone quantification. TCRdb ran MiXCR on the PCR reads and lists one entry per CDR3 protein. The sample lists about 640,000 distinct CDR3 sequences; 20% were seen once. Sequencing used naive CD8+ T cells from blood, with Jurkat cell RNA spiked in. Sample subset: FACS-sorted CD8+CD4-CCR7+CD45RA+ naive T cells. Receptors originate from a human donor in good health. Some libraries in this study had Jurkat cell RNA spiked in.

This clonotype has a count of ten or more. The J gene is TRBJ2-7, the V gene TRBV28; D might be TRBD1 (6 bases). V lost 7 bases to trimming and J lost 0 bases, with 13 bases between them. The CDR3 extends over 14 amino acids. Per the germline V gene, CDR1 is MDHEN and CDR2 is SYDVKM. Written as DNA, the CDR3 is TGTGCCAGCAACCTTCAGGGGTCCTCCTACGAGCAGTACTTC. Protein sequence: CASNLQGSSYEQYF.

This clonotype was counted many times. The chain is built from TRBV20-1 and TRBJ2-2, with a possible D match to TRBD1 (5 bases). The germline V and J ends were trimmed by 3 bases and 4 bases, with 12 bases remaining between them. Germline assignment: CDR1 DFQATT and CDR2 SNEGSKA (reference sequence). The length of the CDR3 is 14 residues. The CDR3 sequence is CSASRQGSTGELFF. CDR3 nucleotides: TGCAGTGCTAGTCGCCAGGGAAGCACCGGGGAGCTGTTTTTT.

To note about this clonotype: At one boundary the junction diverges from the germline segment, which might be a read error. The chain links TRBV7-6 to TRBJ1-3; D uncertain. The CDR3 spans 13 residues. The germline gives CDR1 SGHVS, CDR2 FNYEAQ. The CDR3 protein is CAGSLEPGNTIYF. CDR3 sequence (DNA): TGTGCCGGCAGCTTAGAACCTGGAAACACCATATATTTT.

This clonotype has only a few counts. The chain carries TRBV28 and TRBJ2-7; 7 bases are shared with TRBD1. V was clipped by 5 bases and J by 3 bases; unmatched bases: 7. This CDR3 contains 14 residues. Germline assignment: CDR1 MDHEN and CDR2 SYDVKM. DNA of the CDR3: TGTGCCAGCAGTGTGGTACAGGGGCACTACGAGCAGTACTTC. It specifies CASSVVQGHYEQYF.

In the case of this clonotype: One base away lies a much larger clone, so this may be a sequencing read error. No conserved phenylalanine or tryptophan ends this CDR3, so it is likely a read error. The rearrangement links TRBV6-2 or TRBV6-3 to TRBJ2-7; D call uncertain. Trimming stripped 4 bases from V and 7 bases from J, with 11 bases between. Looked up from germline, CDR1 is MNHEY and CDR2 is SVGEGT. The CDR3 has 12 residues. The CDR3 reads CASSSVVLEQYS. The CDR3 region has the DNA TGTGCCAGCAGTTCTGTGGTTTTGGAGCAGTACTCC.

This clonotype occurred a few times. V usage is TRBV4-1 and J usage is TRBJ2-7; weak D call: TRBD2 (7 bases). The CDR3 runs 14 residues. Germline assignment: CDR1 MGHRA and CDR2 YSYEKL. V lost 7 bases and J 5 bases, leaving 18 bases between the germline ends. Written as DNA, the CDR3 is TGCGCCAGCACCCCCCGGGGGGCGCTCGACGAGCAGTACTTC. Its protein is CASTPRGALDEQYF.

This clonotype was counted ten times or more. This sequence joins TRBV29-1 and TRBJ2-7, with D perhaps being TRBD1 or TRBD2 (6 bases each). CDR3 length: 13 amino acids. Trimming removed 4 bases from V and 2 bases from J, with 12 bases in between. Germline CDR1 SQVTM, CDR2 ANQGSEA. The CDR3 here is CSVAGAKTYEQYF. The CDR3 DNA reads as TGCAGCGTTGCGGGGGCCAAAACCTACGAGCAGTACTTC.

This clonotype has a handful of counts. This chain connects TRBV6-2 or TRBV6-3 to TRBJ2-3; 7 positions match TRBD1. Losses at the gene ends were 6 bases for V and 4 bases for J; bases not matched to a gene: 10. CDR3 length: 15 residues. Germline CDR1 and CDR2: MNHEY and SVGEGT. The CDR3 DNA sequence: TGTGCCAGCAGAGAACAGGGGTATGGGGCAGATACGCAGTATTTT. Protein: CASREQGYGADTQYF.

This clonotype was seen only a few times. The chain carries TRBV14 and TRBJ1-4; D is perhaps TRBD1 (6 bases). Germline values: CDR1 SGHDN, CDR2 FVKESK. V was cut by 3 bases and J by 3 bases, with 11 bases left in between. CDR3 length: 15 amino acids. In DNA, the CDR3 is TGTGCCAGCAGCCAGACCGGGACACCTAATGAAAAACTGTTTTTT. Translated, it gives CASSQTGTPNEKLFF. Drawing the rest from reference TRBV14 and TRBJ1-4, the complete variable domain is EAGVTQFPSHSVIEKGQTVTLRCDPISGHDNLYWYRRVMGKEIKFLLHFVKESKQDESGMPNNRFLAERTGGTYSTLKVQPAELEDSGVYFCASSQTGTPNEKLFFGSGTQLSVL.

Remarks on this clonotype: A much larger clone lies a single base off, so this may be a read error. CDR3 amino acids: CATEDPWTGRVAGELFF. The CDR3, as DNA: TGTGCCACTGAAGATCCCTGGACAGGGCGGGTGGCCGGGGAGCTGTTTTTT. The chain is built from TRBV19 and TRBJ2-2; TRBD1 matches at 8 bases. After removal of 10 bases from V and 6 bases from J, the junction contained 19 bases not matched to a gene. Germline V gives CDR1 LNHDA, CDR2 SQIVND (reference sequence). This CDR3 has 17 amino acids.

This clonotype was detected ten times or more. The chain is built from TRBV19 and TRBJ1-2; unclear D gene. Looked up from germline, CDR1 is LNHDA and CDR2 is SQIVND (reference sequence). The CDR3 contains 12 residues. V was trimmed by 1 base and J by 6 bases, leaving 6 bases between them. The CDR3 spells CASSIGLDGYTF. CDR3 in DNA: TGTGCCAGTAGTATAGGACTGGATGGCTACACCTTC.

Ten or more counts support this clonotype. The CDR3 sequence: CASSQGGGGAYEQYF. Here the CDR3 DNA reads TGCGCCAGCAGCCAAGGAGGCGGGGGGGCGTACGAGCAGTACTTC. The chain recombines TRBV4-3 with TRBJ2-7, with TRBD2 matching over 9 bases. J lost 4 bases, V lost 1 base, and 5 bases had no gene match. Germline CDR1 and CDR2: LGHNA and YSLEER. The CDR3 length is 15 residues.

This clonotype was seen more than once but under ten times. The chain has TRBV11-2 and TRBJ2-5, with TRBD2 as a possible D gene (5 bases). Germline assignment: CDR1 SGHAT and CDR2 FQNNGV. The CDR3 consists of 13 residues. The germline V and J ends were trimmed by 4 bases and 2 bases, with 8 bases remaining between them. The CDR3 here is CASSSSGQETQYF. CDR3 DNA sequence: TGTGCCAGCAGCTCCTCGGGGCAAGAGACCCAGTACTTC. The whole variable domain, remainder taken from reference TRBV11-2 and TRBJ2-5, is EAGVAQSPRYKIIEKRQSVAFWCNPISGHATLYWYQQILGQGPKLLIQFQNNGVVDDSQLPKDRFSAERLKGVDSTLKIQPAKLEDSAVYLCASSSSGQETQYFGPGTRLLVL.

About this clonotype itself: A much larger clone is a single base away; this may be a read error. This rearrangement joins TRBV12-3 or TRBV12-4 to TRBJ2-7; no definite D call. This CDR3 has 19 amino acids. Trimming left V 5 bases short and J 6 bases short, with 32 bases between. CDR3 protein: CASSLLPRLGSGYVGEQYF. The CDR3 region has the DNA TGTGCCAGCAGTCTCCTACCGCGGTTGGGAAGTGGTTATGTGGGCGAGCAGTACTTC.

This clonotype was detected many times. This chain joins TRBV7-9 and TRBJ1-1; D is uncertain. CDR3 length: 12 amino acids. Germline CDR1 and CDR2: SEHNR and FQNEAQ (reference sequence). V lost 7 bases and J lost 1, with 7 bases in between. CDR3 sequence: CASTPTNTEAFF. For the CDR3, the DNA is TGTGCCAGCACTCCAACGAACACTGAAGCTTTCTTT.

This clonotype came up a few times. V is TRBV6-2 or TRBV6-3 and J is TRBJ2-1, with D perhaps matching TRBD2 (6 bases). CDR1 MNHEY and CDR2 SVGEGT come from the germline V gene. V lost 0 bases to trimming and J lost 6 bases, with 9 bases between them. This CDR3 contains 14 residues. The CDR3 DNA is TGTGCCAGCAGTTACTCTTGGCGGGGCAATGAGCAGTTCTTC. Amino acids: CASSYSWRGNEQFF.

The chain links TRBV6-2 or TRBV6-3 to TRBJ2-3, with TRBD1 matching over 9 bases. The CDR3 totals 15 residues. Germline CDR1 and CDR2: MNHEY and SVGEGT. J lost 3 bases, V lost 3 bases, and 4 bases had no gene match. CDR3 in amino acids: CASSYSGTGTDTQYF. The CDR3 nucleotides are TGTGCCAGCAGTTATTCCGGGACAGGGACAGATACGCAGTATTTT.

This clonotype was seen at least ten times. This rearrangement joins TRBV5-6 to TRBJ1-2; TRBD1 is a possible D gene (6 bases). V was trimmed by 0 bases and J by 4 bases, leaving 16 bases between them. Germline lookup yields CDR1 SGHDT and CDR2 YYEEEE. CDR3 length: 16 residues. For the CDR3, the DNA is TGTGCCAGCAGCTTGGCCATGGGGGGGCAAATCTATGGCTACACCTTC. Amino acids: CASSLAMGGQIYGYTF.

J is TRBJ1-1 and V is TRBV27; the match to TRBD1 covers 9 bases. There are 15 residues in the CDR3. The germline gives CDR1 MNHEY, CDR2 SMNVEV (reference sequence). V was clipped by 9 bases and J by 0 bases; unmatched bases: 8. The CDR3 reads CASGQGPYMNTEAFF. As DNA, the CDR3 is TGTGCCAGTGGACAGGGGCCATATATGAACACTGAAGCTTTCTTT.

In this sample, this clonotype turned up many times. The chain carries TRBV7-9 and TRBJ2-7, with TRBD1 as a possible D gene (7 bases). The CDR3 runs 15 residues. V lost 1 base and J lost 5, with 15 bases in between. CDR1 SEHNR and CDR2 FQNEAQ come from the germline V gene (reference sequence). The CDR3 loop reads CASSLGQGGLDEQYF. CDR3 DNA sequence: TGTGCCAGCAGCTTAGGGCAGGGGGGACTGGACGAGCAGTACTTC.

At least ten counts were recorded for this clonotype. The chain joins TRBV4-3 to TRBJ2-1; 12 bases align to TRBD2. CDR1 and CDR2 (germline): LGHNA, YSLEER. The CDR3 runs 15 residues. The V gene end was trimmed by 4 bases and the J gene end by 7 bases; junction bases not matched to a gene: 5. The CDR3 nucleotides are TGCGCCAGCAGCCGAGGACTAGCGGGGCCGAATGAGCAGTTCTTC. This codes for CASSRGLAGPNEQFF.

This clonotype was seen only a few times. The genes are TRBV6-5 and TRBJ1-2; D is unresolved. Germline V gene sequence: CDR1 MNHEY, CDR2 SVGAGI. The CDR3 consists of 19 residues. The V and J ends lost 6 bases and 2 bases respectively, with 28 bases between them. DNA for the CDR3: TGTGCCAGCAGCCTAGAACCCCACGGACCCCAATTACGAAACTATGGCTACACCTTC. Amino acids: CASSLEPHGPQLRNYGYTF.

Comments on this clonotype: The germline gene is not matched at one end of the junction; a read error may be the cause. The CDR3 sequence is CASCLRGRVTEFNEQFF. CDR3 DNA: TGTGCCAGCTGTTTAAGGGGGAGGGTCACTGAATTCAATGAGCAGTTCTTC. The genes are TRBV27 and TRBJ2-1; TRBD2 might be the D (7 bases). The CDR3 extends over 17 amino acids. From germline, CDR1 is MNHEY and CDR2 SMNVEV (reference sequence).

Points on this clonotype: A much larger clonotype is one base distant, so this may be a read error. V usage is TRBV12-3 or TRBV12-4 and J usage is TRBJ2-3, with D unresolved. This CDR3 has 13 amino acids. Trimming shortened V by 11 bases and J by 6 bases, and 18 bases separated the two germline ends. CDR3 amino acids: CAGTDRPVDTQYF. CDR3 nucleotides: TGTGCCGGCACTGATCGGCCGGTCGATACGCAGTATTTT.

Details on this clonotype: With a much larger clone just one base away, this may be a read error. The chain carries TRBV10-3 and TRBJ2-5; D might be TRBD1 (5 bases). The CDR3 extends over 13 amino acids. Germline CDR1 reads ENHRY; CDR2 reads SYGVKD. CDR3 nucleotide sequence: TGTGCCATCAGTGATCAGGGTAGAGAGACCCAGTGCTTC. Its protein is CAISDQGRETQCF.